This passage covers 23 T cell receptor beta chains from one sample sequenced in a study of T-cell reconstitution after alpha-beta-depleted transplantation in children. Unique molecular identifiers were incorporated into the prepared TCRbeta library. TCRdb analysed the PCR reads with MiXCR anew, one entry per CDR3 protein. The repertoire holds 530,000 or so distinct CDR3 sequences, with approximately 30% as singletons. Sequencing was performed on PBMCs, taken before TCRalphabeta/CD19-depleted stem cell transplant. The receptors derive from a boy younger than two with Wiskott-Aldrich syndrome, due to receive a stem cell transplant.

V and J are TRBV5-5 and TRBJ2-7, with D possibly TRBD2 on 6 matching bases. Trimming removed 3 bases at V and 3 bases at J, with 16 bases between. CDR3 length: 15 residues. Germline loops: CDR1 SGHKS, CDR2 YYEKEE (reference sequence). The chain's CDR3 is CASSSGGTGLYEQYF. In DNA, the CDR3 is TGTGCCAGCAGCTCTGGCGGGACCGGGCTCTACGAGCAGTACTTC.

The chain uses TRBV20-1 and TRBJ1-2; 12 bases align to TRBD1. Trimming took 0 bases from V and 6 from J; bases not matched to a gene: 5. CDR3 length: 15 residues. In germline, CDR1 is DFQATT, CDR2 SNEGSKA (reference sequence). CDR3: CSARDWGTGGDGYTF. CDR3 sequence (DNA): TGCAGTGCTAGAGATTGGGGGACAGGGGGCGATGGCTACACCTTC.

The CDR3 sequence: CSATEPYNEQFF. CDR3 DNA sequence: TGCAGTGCTACTGAGCCATACAATGAGCAGTTCTTC. The chain couples TRBV20-1 to TRBJ2-1, with D unresolved. The CDR3 consists of 12 residues. CDR1 and CDR2 from the germline V gene are DFQATT and SNEGSKA (reference sequence). V shed 4 bases and J shed 4 bases, with 8 bases lying between them.

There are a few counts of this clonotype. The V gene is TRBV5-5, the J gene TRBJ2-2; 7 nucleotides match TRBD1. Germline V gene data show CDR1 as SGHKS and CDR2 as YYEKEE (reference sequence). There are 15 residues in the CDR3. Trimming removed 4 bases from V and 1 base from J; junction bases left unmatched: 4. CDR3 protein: CASSPRDRNTGELFF. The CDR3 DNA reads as TGTGCCAGCAGCCCCCGGGACAGGAACACCGGGGAGCTGTTTTTT.

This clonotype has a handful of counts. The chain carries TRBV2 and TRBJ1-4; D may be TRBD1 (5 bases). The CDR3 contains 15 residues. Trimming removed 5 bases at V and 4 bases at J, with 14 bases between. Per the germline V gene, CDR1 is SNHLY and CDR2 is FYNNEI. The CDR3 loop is CASSYTGTVNEKLFF. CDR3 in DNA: TGTGCCAGCAGTTATACCGGGACGGTTAATGAAAAACTGTTTTTT. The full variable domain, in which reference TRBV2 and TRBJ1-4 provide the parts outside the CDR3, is EPEVTQTPSHQVTQMGQEVILRCVPISNHLYFYWYRQILGQKVEFLVSFYNNEISEKSEIFDDQFSVERPDGSNFTLKIRSTKLEDSAMYFCASSYTGTVNEKLFFGSGTQLSVL.

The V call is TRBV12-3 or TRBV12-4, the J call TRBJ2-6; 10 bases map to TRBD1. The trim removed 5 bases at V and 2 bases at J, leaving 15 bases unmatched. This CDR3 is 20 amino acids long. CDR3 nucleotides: TGTGCCAGCAGTCTACTAATACCGGGACAGGGGACTCCTGGGGCCAACGTCCTGACTTTC. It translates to CASSLLIPGQGTPGANVLTF.

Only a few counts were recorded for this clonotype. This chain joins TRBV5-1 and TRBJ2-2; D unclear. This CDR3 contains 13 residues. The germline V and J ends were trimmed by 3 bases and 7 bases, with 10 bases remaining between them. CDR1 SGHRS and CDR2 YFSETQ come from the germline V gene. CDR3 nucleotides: TGCGCCAGCAGCTCCGTTTTTGTCGGGGAGCTGTTTTTT. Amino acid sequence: CASSSVFVGELFF.

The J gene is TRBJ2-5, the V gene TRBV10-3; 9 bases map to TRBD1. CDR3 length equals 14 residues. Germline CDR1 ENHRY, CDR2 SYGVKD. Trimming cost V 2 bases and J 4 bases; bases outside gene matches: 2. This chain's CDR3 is CAISEGDRAETQYF. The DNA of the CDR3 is TGTGCCATCAGTGAGGGGGACAGGGCAGAGACCCAGTACTTC.

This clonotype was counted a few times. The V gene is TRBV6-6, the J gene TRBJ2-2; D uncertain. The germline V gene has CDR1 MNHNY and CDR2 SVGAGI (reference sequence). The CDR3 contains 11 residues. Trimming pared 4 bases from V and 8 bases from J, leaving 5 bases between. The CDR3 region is CASSSGGELFF. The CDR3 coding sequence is TGTGCCAGCAGTTCTGGGGGGGAGCTGTTTTTT.

In DNA form, the CDR3 reads TGTGCCAGCAGTCAAAAGCGGGAGGGGGGATACAATGAGCAGTTCTTC. Translated: CASSQKREGGYNEQFF. The chain couples TRBV2 to TRBJ2-1, with 10 bases matching TRBD2. CDR1 is SNHLY and CDR2 is FYNNEI in the germline V gene. After removal of 5 bases from V and 4 bases from J, the junction contained 8 bases not matched to a gene. The CDR3 runs 16 residues.

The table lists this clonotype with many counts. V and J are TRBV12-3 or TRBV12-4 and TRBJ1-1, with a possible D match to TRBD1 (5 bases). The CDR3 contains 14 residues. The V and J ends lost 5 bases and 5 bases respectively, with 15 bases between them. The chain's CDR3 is CASSPGQGRTEAFF. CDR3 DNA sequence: TGTGCCAGCAGTCCCGGTCAGGGACGGACTGAAGCTTTCTTT.

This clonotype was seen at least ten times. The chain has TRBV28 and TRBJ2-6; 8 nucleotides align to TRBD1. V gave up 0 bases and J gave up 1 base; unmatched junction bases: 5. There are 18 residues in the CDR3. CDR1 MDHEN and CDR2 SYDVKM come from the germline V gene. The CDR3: CASSLWDRELSGANVLTF. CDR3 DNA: TGTGCCAGCAGTTTATGGGACAGGGAACTTTCTGGGGCCAACGTCCTGACTTTC. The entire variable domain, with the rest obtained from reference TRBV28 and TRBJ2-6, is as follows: DVKVTQSSRYLVKRTGEKVFLECVQDMDHENMFWYRQDPGLGLRLIYFSYDVKMKEKGDIPEGYSVSREKKERFSLILESASTNQTSMYLCASSLWDRELSGANVLTFGAGSRLTVL.

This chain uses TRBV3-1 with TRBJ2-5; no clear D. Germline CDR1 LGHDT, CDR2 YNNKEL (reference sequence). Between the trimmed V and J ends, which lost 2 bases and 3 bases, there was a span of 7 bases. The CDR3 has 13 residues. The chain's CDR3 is CASSQSRKETQYF. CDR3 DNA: TGTGCCAGCAGCCAATCTAGGAAAGAGACCCAGTACTTC.

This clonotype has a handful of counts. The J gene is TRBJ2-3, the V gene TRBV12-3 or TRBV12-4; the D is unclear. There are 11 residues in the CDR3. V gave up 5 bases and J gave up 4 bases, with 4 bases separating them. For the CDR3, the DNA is TGTGCCAGCAGTCATGCAGATACGCAGTATTTT. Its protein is CASSHADTQYF.

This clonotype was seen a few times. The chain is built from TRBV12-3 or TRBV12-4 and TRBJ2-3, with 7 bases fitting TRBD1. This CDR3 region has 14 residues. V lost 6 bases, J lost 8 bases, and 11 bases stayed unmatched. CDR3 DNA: TGTGCCAGCAGCCCGGGACAGAAATTAGCTACGCAGTATTTT. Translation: CASSPGQKLATQYF.

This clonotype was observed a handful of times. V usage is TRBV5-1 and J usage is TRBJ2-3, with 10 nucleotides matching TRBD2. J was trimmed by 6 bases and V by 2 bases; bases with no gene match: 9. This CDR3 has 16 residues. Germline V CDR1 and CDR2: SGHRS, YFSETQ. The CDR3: CASSFGPSGSGDTQYF. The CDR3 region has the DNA TGCGCCAGCAGCTTTGGGCCTAGCGGGAGTGGGGATACGCAGTATTTT.

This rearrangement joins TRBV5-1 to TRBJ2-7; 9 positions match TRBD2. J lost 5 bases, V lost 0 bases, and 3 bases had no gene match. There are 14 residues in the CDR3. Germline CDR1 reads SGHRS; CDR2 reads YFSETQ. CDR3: CASSLAVAGDEQYF. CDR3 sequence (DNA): TGCGCCAGCAGCTTGGCAGTAGCGGGAGACGAGCAGTACTTC.

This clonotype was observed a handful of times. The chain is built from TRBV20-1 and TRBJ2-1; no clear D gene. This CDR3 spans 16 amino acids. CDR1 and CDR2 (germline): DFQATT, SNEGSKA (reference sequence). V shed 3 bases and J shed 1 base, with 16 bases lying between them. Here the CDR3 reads CSASIRDTASYNEQFF. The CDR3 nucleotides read TGCAGTGCTAGCATACGAGACACAGCGTCCTACAATGAGCAGTTCTTC.

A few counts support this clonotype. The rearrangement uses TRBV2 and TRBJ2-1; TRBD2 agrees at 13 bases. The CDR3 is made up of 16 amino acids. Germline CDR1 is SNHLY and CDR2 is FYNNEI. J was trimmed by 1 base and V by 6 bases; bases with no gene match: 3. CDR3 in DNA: TGTGCCAGCAGCGGACTAGCGGGAGAATCCTACAATGAGCAGTTCTTC. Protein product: CASSGLAGESYNEQFF.

As DNA, the CDR3 is TGCGCCAGCAACATCGGGACTAGCGCTTACAATGAGCAGTTCTTC. Its protein product is CASNIGTSAYNEQFF. V gene TRBV5-1 combines with J gene TRBJ2-1, with TRBD2 identical over 10 bases. Germline CDR1 and CDR2: SGHRS and YFSETQ. The CDR3 covers 15 residues. V shed 6 bases and J 4 bases; nucleotides not matched to a gene: 7.

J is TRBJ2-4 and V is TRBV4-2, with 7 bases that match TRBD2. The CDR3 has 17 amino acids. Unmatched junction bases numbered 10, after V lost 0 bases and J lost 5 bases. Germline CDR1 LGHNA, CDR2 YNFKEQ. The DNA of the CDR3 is TGTGCCAGCAGCCAAGATCCGCGGGGGACCGTCCAAAACATTCAGTACTTC. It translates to CASSQDPRGTVQNIQYF.

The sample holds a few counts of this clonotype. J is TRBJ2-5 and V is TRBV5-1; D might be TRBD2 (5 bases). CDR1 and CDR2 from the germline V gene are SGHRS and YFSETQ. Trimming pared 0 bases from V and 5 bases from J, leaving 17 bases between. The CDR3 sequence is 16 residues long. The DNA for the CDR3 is TGCGCCAGCAGCTTGGGCGCGCGGACTTTAAGGGAGACCCAGTACTTC. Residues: CASSLGARTLRETQYF.

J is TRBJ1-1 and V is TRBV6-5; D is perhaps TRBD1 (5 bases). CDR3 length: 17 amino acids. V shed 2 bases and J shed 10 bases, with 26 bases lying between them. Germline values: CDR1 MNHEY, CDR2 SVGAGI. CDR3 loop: CASSYDSPGTSRYGAFF. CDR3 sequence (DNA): TGTGCCAGCAGTTACGATAGTCCCGGGACCAGTCGGTACGGAGCTTTCTTT.